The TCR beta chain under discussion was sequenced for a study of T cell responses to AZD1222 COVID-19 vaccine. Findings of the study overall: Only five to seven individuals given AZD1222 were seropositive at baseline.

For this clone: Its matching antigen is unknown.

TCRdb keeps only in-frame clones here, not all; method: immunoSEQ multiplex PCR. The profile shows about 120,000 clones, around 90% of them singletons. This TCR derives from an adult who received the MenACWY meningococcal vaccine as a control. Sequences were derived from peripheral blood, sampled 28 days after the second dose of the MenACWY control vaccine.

This CDR3 is CASSYIPGQFYEQYF. CDR3 nucleotide sequence: TGTGCCAGCAGTTATATTCCGGGACAGTTCTACGAGCAGTACTTC. This sequence joins TRBV6-2 or TRBV6-3 and TRBJ2-7; 7 nucleotides match TRBD1. Per germline, CDR1 MNHEY and CDR2 SVGEGT. V was pared by 3 bases and J by 3 bases, with 8 bases of the junction left unmatched. The CDR3 is made up of 15 amino acids.